The 18 T cell receptor beta chains in this list originate from one sample, sequenced in a study of siplizumab effects on memory and regulatory T cells. Produced via immunoSEQ multiplex PCR; TCRdb's table is partial and in-frame only. Seen here are about 110,000 clones, 92% observed once, and the top ten hold approximately 1.2%. The source material was CD4+ T cells sorted from blood. The receptor source for this set is a human donor in good health.

The chain carries TRBV20-1 and TRBJ2-5, with no clear D. Germline V lookup: CDR1 DFQATT, CDR2 SNEGSKA (reference sequence). The CDR3 extends over 11 amino acids. The V gene lost 3 bases and the J gene lost 1 base, with 3 bases spanning the gap. DNA of the CDR3: TGCAGTGCTAGGTTCCAAGAGACCCAGTACTTC. Translating gives CSARFQETQYF.

The rearrangement joins TRBV9 to TRBJ2-7, with a possible D match to TRBD1 (5 bases). Trimming left V 4 bases short and J 5 bases short, with 7 bases between. The germline gives CDR1 SGDLS, CDR2 YYNGEE. This CDR3 comprises 11 residues. The chain's CDR3 is CASSQGHEQYF. In DNA, the CDR3 is TGTGCCAGCAGCCAGGGCCACGAGCAGTACTTC.

As regards this clone: The germline gene is not matched at one end of the junction; a read error may be the cause. This chain links TRBV5-1 with TRBJ1-5; D gene uncertain. The CDR3 contains 13 residues. CDR1 is SGHRS and CDR2 is YFSETQ in the germline V gene. As DNA, the CDR3 is TGCGCCAGCAGCTTGGTACCGAATCGGCCCCAGCATTTT. Amino acids: CASSLVPNRPQHF.

This clone was recorded once. The J gene is TRBJ2-2, the V gene TRBV5-8; TRBD1 aligns across 10 bases. This CDR3 is built from 17 residues. The ends lost 3 bases at V and 6 bases at J; junction bases unmatched: 11. Germline assignment: CDR1 SGHTS and CDR2 YDEGEE. The CDR3 here is CASSWGRDRGRAGELFF. The CDR3 bases are TGTGCCAGCAGCTGGGGCCGGGACAGGGGTCGGGCCGGGGAGCTGTTTTTT.

The chain employs TRBV7-9 and TRBJ1-1; D remains unclear. The V end lost 6 bases, the J end lost 0 bases, and 8 bases lay between the germline ends. CDR1 SEHNR and CDR2 FQNEAQ come from the germline V gene (reference sequence). The CDR3 runs to 13 residues. The CDR3 DNA follows: TGTGCCAGCAGTGCCCTTATGAACACTGAAGCTTTCTTT. Protein product: CASSALMNTEAFF. The full variable domain, completed using reference TRBV7-9 and TRBJ1-1, is DTGVSQNPRHKITKRGQNVTFRCDPISEHNRLYWYRQTLGQGPEFLTYFQNEAQLEKSRLLSDRFSAERPKGSFSTLEIQRTEQGDSAMYLCASSALMNTEAFFGQGTRLTVV.

The chain links TRBV7-9 to TRBJ1-1; D may be TRBD1 (5 bases). Germline-derived CDR1 and CDR2 are SEHNR and FQNEAQ (reference sequence). V lost 4 bases to trimming and J lost 2 bases, with 14 bases between them. The CDR3 loop spans 15 amino acids. CDR3 sequence (DNA): TGTGCCAGCAGCTCTGCAGGGTTTGGAAACACTGAAGCTTTCTTT. Translation gives CASSSAGFGNTEAFF.

Only a few counts were recorded for this clone. The gene calls are TRBV6-1 and TRBJ1-6; D call uncertain. V was shortened by 7 bases and J by 10 bases, with 14 bases between the two germline ends. The CDR3 spans 13 residues. Germline V CDR1 and CDR2: MNHNS, SASEGT. The CDR3 DNA reads as TGTGCCAGCACTGCAGGCCGGAAGTCACCCCTCCACTTT. This sequence encodes CASTAGRKSPLHF.

This chain joins TRBV10-1 and TRBJ2-7; D may correspond to TRBD1 or TRBD2 (5 bases each). CDR3 length: 15 residues. Between the trimmed V and J ends, which lost 3 bases and 6 bases, there was a span of 18 bases. Germline assignment: CDR1 WNHNN and CDR2 SYGVQD (reference sequence). CDR3 amino acids: CASSDIGAMDGEQYF. Here the CDR3 DNA reads TGCGCCAGCAGTGATATCGGGGCCATGGATGGCGAGCAGTACTTC.

This clone has a handful of counts. The chain combines TRBV18 with TRBJ2-2; possible D gene TRBD2, 5 bases. Germline V gives CDR1 KGHSH, CDR2 LQKENI. There are 12 residues in the CDR3. V was cut by 4 bases and J by 6 bases, with 6 bases left in between. The CDR3: CASSRAAGELFF. CDR3 DNA sequence: TGTGCCAGCTCACGAGCGGCCGGGGAGCTGTTTTTT. The full variable domain, its missing parts supplied by reference TRBV18 and TRBJ2-2, is NAGVMQNPRHLVRRRGQEARLRCSPMKGHSHVYWYRQLPEEGLKFMVYLQKENIIDESGMPKERFSAEFPKEGPSILRIQQVVRGDSAAYFCASSRAAGELFFGEGSRLTVL.

This clone was seen a few times. The J gene is TRBJ1-5, the V gene TRBV6-1; D not certain. Trimming cost V 0 bases and J 4 bases, with 10 bases left between them. Per germline, CDR1 MNHNS and CDR2 SASEGT. This CDR3 region has 15 residues. The CDR3 region has the DNA TGTGCCAGCAGTGAAGCTGTCGCGGGTAATCAGCCCCAGCATTTT. It codes for CASSEAVAGNQPQHF.

The chain combines TRBV5-1 with TRBJ2-5; D is uncertain. The CDR3 is 15 amino acids. Germline-derived CDR1 and CDR2 are SGHRS and YFSETQ. Trimming cost V 0 bases and J 2 bases, with 11 bases left between them. CDR3 amino acids: CASSLVARLQETQYF. CDR3 nucleotide sequence: TGCGCCAGCAGCTTGGTAGCCCGATTACAAGAGACCCAGTACTTC.

The CDR3 nucleotides read TGTGCCAGCAGCCAAGATCCAATTCTTTATAACAGCCCCTTCTCTGGGGCCAACGTCCTGACTTTC. Its translation: CASSQDPILYNSPFSGANVLTF. The V call is TRBV4-2, the J call TRBJ2-6; no clear D. Germline V gives CDR1 LGHNA, CDR2 YNFKEQ. The CDR3 extends over 22 amino acids. The V end lost 0 bases, the J end lost 0 bases, and 24 bases lay between the germline ends.

The rearrangement joins TRBV5-1 to TRBJ1-4, with TRBD1 matching 8 bases. Looked up from germline, CDR1 is SGHRS and CDR2 is YFSETQ. The CDR3 consists of 15 residues. The junction had 4 bases not matched to a gene; V was cut back by 4 bases and J by 2 bases. Written as DNA, the CDR3 is TGCGCCAGCAGCCCACAGGGGGTTACTAATGAAAAACTGTTTTTT. Protein sequence: CASSPQGVTNEKLFF.

CDR3 sequence: CASSLGTAQPQHF. The CDR3, as DNA: TGTGCCAGCAGCTTAGGGACAGCTCAGCCCCAGCATTTT. This chain uses TRBV11-2 with TRBJ1-5, with D maybe TRBD1 (6 bases). The CDR3 is made up of 13 amino acids. The V end was cut by 1 base, the J end by 6 bases, with 7 bases between. Germline values: CDR1 SGHAT, CDR2 FQNNGV.

The count of this clone is one. This rearrangement joins TRBV9 to TRBJ2-2; D perhaps matches TRBD2 (6 bases). CDR3 length: 15 amino acids. V was cut by 0 bases and J by 5 bases, with 11 bases left in between. CDR1 SGDLS and CDR2 YYNGEE come from the germline V gene. The CDR3 DNA sequence: TGTGCCAGCAGCGTAGGGGACTCCTATACCGGGGAGCTGTTTTTT. It encodes CASSVGDSYTGELFF.

This clone was counted a few times. V and J are TRBV6-4 and TRBJ1-1; D is unresolved. The CDR3 extends over 12 amino acids. Germline assignment: CDR1 MRHNA and CDR2 SNTAGT. The V end lost 3 bases, the J end lost 8 bases, and 10 bases lay between the germline ends. The CDR3 DNA is TGTGCCAGCAGTGAGGGAGTGGGCGAAGCTTTCTTT. Its translation is CASSEGVGEAFF.

The V gene is TRBV5-6, the J gene TRBJ1-3, with D hard to call. V was pared by 2 bases and J by 0 bases, with 9 bases between. CDR1 SGHDT and CDR2 YYEEEE come from the germline V gene. This CDR3 has 15 residues. The chain's CDR3 is CASSFGPASGNTIYF. The CDR3, as DNA: TGTGCCAGCAGCTTTGGGCCAGCCTCTGGAAACACCATATATTTT.

The V and J genes are TRBV27 and TRBJ2-1, with a weak D call TRBD2 (6 bases). CDR1 and CDR2 (germline): MNHEY, SMNVEV (reference sequence). Trimming pared 6 bases from V and 4 bases from J, leaving 16 bases between. The length of the CDR3 is 15 residues. The CDR3 here is CASSLTVAEYNEQFF. CDR3 sequence (DNA): TGTGCCAGCAGCCTAACGGTAGCGGAATACAATGAGCAGTTCTTC.